A single sample gave rise to the 8 T cell receptor beta chains below, sequenced in a study of CD8+ T cells in alopecia areata. The pooled cutaneous lymph node cells were sorted using several markers (CD4, CD8alpha, NKG2D, NKG2ACE and others). Reverse transcription of extracted RNA yielded cDNA, which provided the sequencing template. Using immunoSEQ multiplex PCR, the repertoire was profiled, and TCRdb retains in-frame clones only, with some absent. Recorded here are approximately 300,000 clones, with no singletons, and the ten leading clones hold 0.9% to 1.5%. Sample: CD4+ T cells sorted from a lymph node. These receptors originate from a C3H/HeJ mouse with alopecia areata. The MHC haplotype recorded for the strain is H2-k.

In the case of this clone: The genes and germline here are from mouse. The read ends 4 residues before the CDR3 terminus; that terminus is restored from the germline J gene. The chain combines TRBV29 with TRBJ1-1; 7 bases match TRBD1. The germline V gene encodes CDR1 MSHET and CDR2 SYDVDS. The CDR3 has 13 amino acids. The CDR3 here is CAGPRKGAGEVFF. The CDR3 DNA, read in part, is TGTGCTGGCCCCCGGAAGGGGGCTGGA.

With regard to this clone: Gene names and germline refer to mouse. With the read ending 4 residues before the CDR3 end, the germline J gene is used to fill in that end. Other DNA sequences in the same sample also yield this CDR3. The V and J genes are TRBV19 and TRBJ2-3, with D unresolved. This CDR3 comprises 15 residues. V gave up 2 bases and J gave up 0 bases, with 10 bases separating them. Germline V lookup: CDR1 FNHDT, CDR2 SITEND (reference sequence). CDR3 bases read: TGTGCCAGCAGTATCAGCAGATCTAGTGCAGAA. This translates into CASSISRSSAE. The entire CDR3 is CASSISRSSAETLYF.

This clone appeared a few times. The gene names here belong to mouse. The read terminates 4 residues ahead of where the CDR3 ends, so the germline J gene completes it. Within the sample, other DNA sequences also encode this same CDR3. The chain recombines TRBV19 with TRBJ2-7, with TRBD1 identical over 10 bases. CDR1 FNHDT and CDR2 SITEND come from the germline V gene (reference sequence). The CDR3 is 13 amino acids. The CDR3 DNA, read in part, is TGTGCCAGCAGTCCGGGACAGGGGTAT. It translates to CASSPGQGY. The whole CDR3 protein is CASSPGQGYEQYF.

In regard to this clone: The genes and germline here are from mouse. The CDR3 end falls 4 residues outside the read, so it is completed with the germline J gene. V usage is TRBV13-1 and J usage is TRBJ2-1; 8 bases align to TRBD2. J gave up 3 bases and V 5 bases, and 4 bases lay outside the gene matches. This CDR3 region has 14 residues. Germline-derived CDR1 and CDR2 are NSHNY and SYGAGN. The CDR3 region is CASSPGGSYAEQFF. The sequenced part of the CDR3 DNA is TGTGCCAGCAGCCCTGGGGGGAGCTATGCT.

There are a few counts of this clone. Mouse gene names and germline throughout. The DNA ends 4 residues before the CDR3 does, and the rest of the CDR3 is filled in from the germline J gene. This chain links TRBV13-1 with TRBJ2-5, with D uncertain. The CDR3 spans 12 residues. CDR1 is NSHNY and CDR2 is SYGAGN in the germline V gene. The CDR3 here is CASSDDLDTQYF. The DNA read from the CDR3 is TGTGCCAGCAGTGATGACTTAGAC.

A note on this clone: These gene names are mouse names. The CDR3 goes on 4 residues after the read ends, and that part is filled in from the germline J gene. This sequence joins TRBV13-1 and TRBJ2-7, with TRBD1 matching over 8 bases. CDR1 and CDR2 from the germline V gene are NSHNY and SYGAGN. There are 12 residues in the CDR3. Partial CDR3 DNA: TGTGCCAGCAGGGACAGGGCAGAT. Amino acid sequence: CASRDRAD. The full-length CDR3 reads as CASRDRADEQYF.

This clone was seen only a few times. Gene names and germline refer to mouse. The observed sequence ends 4 residues before the CDR3 terminus, with the missing tail filled in from the germline J gene. The chain uses TRBV3 and TRBJ2-5; 13 bases are shared with TRBD2. Germline V gene data show CDR1 as SNHLY and CDR2 as FYNGKV (reference sequence). This CDR3 has 17 amino acids. The ends lost 0 bases at V and 3 bases at J; junction bases unmatched: 3. The DNA read from the CDR3 is TGTGCCAGCAGCTTAGCCGGGACTGGGGGGGGGCAAGAC. Translated, it gives CASSLAGTGGGQD. The whole CDR3 sequence reads CASSLAGTGGGQDTQYF.

Regarding this clone: The germline and genes are mouse ones. Read data end 4 residues before the CDR3 end; the end is taken from the germline J gene. Other nucleotide sequences in the sample specify the same CDR3. This chain joins TRBV13-3 and TRBJ2-5; 12 nucleotides align to TRBD1. Germline V gene lookup returns CDR1 NNHDY and CDR2 SYVADS. The CDR3 has 13 residues. CDR3 sequence reads: CASRGTGGDTQYF. Incomplete CDR3 DNA: TGTGCCAGCAGGGGGACAGGGGGCGAC.